The rows below give T cell receptor beta chains drawn from one sample of a study of identical twins. TCRdb fed the 5' RACE reads into MiXCR, producing one record per CDR3 protein. The sample yields approximately 500,000 distinct CDR3 sequences, 13% to 15% seen once. These same records also appear under a second study, on yellow fever vaccine responses in identical twins.

The sequenced sample was CD4+ T cells sorted from blood. The receptors were gathered from a young woman in good health. Each CDR3 is given with its conserved first and last residue. D genes are given only for firm matches. Clone size is stated in some rows and not others, as once, few, many or a class when expanded.

j_call	d_call	clone_size	v_call	cdr3_nt	cdr3_aa
TRBJ2-1	TRBD1	.	TRBV28	TGTGCCAGCAGTTCCGGGACAGGGGTGTCCTACAATGAGCAGTTCTTC	CASSSGTGVSYNEQFF
TRBJ2-3	.	many	TRBV24-1	TGTGCCACCAGTGAATCGGTAAATACGCAGTATTTT	CATSESVNTQYF
TRBJ2-7	TRBD1	.	TRBV7-9	TGTGCCAGCAGCTTAGCGAGACAGGGTGCGTACGAGCAGTACTTC	CASSLARQGAYEQYF
TRBJ2-7	.	few	TRBV25-1	TGTGCCAGCAGTGAAGGTCCCAGGAGGGGAATCAGATTC	CASSEGPRRGIRF
TRBJ2-3	TRBD2	.	TRBV12-3/TRBV12-4	TGTGCCAGCAGTCCCCGGAACCTAGCGGGAGCAGATACGCAGTATTTT	CASSPRNLAGADTQYF
TRBJ1-5	.	.	TRBV5-1	TGCGCCAGCAGCCAGAACCGGGACCGTGACCGGCCCCAGCATTTT	CASSQNRDRDRPQHF
TRBJ2-3	.	.	TRBV25-1	TGTGCCAGCAAGGGAGGTATGCAACGGGGTTTAGTGAAGAGGAAGACTAGCACAGATACGCAGTATTTT	CASKGGMQRGLVKRKTSTDTQYF
TRBJ2-1	.	.	TRBV27	TGTGCCAGCAGTTTATTTGGCCTAGCGAACAATGAGCAGTTCTTC	CASSLFGLANNEQFF
TRBJ2-5	.	.	TRBV7-2	TGTGCCAGCAAGCAGGGTCTAGAGACCCAGTACTTC	CASKQGLETQYF
TRBJ1-1	.	.	TRBV7-2	TGTGCCAGCAGCTTTGGGGGGGCACAGGGTTACACTGAAGCTTTCTTT	CASSFGGAQGYTEAFF
TRBJ1-6	.	few	TRBV4-1	TGCGCCAGCAGCCAAGAGGCCTTACAGGGCTCACCCCTCCACTTT	CASSQEALQGSPLHF